Following are 19 T cell receptor beta chains from one sample sequenced in a study of Graves' ophthalmopathy and Graves' hyperthyroidism. As the template, RNA transcripts were used to amplify TCR beta CDR3 regions. Second-round multiplex PCR came after a first-round RT-PCR that employed HTBI primers. TCRdb reprocessed the multiplex PCR reads with MiXCR, giving one entry per CDR3 protein. The sample yields about 740,000 distinct CDR3 sequences, roughly 40% seen once. Sequencing used peripheral blood. Receptor source: an adult man with Graves' ophthalmopathy.

The chain uses TRBV29-1 and TRBJ2-7; D gene ambiguous. Trimming took off 7 bases at V and 2 bases at J, with 9 bases between the two ends. The CDR3 loop spans 11 amino acids. Germline-derived CDR1 and CDR2 are SQVTM and ANQGSEA. The CDR3 bases are TGCAGCGAGAAGCGACCCTACGAGCAGTACTTC. Protein sequence: CSEKRPYEQYF.

The genes are TRBV20-1 and TRBJ1-1; weak D call: TRBD1 (5 bases). V was clipped by 0 bases and J by 1 base, with 15 bases between them. Germline V gene data show CDR1 as DFQATT and CDR2 as SNEGSKA (reference sequence). The length of the CDR3 is 16 residues. The CDR3 coding sequence is TGCAGTGCTAGAGATTTGACAGCCAACAAGAACACTGAAGCTTTCTTT. Amino acid sequence: CSARDLTANKNTEAFF.

Remarks on this clonotype: A read error may produce the germline difference seen at one junction end. The V and J genes are TRBV5-1 and TRBJ2-5; D ambiguous. CDR3 length: 12 amino acids. Per the germline V gene, CDR1 is SGHRS and CDR2 is YFSETQ. The CDR3 DNA reads TGCGCCAGCAGCGGAAACCAAGGGACCCAGTACTTC. It is translated as CASSGNQGTQYF. The full variable domain, its missing parts supplied by reference TRBV5-1 and TRBJ2-5, is KAGVTQTPRYLIKTRGQQVTLSCSPISGHRSVSWYQQTPGQGLQFLFEYFSETQRNKGNFPGRFSGRQFSNSRSEMNVSTLELGDSALYLCASSGNQGTQYFGPGTRLLVL.

This clonotype was seen at least ten times. The chain employs TRBV19 and TRBJ2-7, with D possibly being TRBD1 (6 bases). Per the germline V gene, CDR1 is LNHDA and CDR2 is SQIVND (reference sequence). V dropped 6 bases and J dropped 1 base, with 10 bases sitting between them. This CDR3 is 13 amino acids long. The DNA of the CDR3 is TGTGCCAGTAGCAGGACAGAGTCCTACGAGCAGTACTTC. Translated: CASSRTESYEQYF.

This sequence joins TRBV10-3 and TRBJ2-6; D uncertain. The CDR3 has 15 amino acids. Germline V gives CDR1 ENHRY, CDR2 SYGVKD. V was shortened by 10 bases and J by 1 base, with 14 bases between the two germline ends. CDR3 bases: TGTGCCAGCACCGAGGAAGGATCTGGGGCCAACGTCCTGACTTTC. It translates to CASTEEGSGANVLTF.

This clonotype has a count of ten or more. At one boundary the junction diverges from the germline segment, which might be a read error. The J gene is TRBJ2-5, the V gene TRBV2; TRBD2 aligns across 8 bases. CDR3 size: 13 residues. Per germline, CDR1 SNHLY and CDR2 FYNNEI. CDR3 region: CASSEAGEETQYF. The CDR3 DNA reads TGCGCCAGCAGTGAAGCGGGAGAAGAGACCCAGTACTTC.

The chain recombines TRBV25-1 with TRBJ2-2; TRBD2 agrees at 8 bases. Unmatched junction bases numbered 13, after V lost 7 bases and J lost 6 bases. Germline lookup yields CDR1 MGHDK and CDR2 SYGVNS. CDR3 length: 16 residues. CDR3 protein: CASTRFGAGGAGELFF. CDR3 coding DNA: TGTGCCAGCACCCGGTTCGGGGCGGGAGGAGCCGGGGAGCTGTTTTTT.

This clonotype has only a few counts. The rearrangement links TRBV11-2 to TRBJ1-4; D perhaps matches TRBD1 (6 bases). The ends were cut back, 8 bases at V and 3 bases at J, with 10 bases in the middle. The CDR3 extends over 13 amino acids. Germline values: CDR1 SGHAT, CDR2 FQNNGV. The CDR3 nucleotides read TGTGCCAGCGGCCAGGGGCCTAATGAAAAACTGTTTTTT. Amino acid sequence: CASGQGPNEKLFF.

This clonotype was found many times. The chain recombines TRBV10-3 with TRBJ1-1; D is possibly TRBD1 (5 bases). Germline CDR1 is ENHRY and CDR2 is SYGVKD. The CDR3 is made up of 15 amino acids. V was trimmed by 2 bases and J by 1 base, leaving 11 bases between them. The CDR3 DNA sequence: TGTGCCATCAGTGAGGAGGGACGGTGGAACACTGAAGCTTTCTTT. Its translation: CAISEEGRWNTEAFF.

This sequence joins TRBV5-1 and TRBJ2-7, with 8 bases that match TRBD2. The CDR3 covers 14 residues. V trimming: 2 bases; J trimming: 7 bases; junction bases outside the gene matches: 8. In germline, CDR1 is SGHRS, CDR2 YFSETQ. The CDR3, as DNA: TGCGCCAGCAGCTTCGGGGGGGCCTTGGGTGAGCAGTACTTC. As protein: CASSFGGALGEQYF.

Points on this clonotype: One end of the junction is discordant with germline, which a read error may explain. The chain couples TRBV24-1 to TRBJ1-5, with TRBD1 matching over 7 bases. Germline assignment: CDR1 KGHDR and CDR2 SFDVKD. This CDR3 has 14 amino acids. The CDR3: CASSFKGANQPQHF. Written as DNA, the CDR3 is TGTGCCAGCAGTTTTAAGGGGGCTAATCAGCCCCAGCATTTT.

This chain joins TRBV7-2 and TRBJ2-2; D gene unclear. V was clipped by 4 bases and J by 4 bases, with 10 bases between them. Germline V gene data show CDR1 as SGHTA and CDR2 as FQGNSA. The CDR3 sequence is 14 residues long. This CDR3 is CASSSSHGTGELFF. CDR3 coding DNA: TGTGCCAGCAGCTCGTCTCACGGCACCGGGGAGCTGTTTTTT. Looking up the rest from reference TRBV7-2 and TRBJ2-2 gives the full variable domain: GAGVSQSPSNKVTEKGKDVELRCDPISGHTALYWYRQSLGQGLEFLIYFQGNSAPDKSGLPSDRFSAERTGGSVSTLTIQRTQQEDSAVYLCASSSSHGTGELFFGEGSRLTVL.

CDR3 amino acids: CASSPIGELFF. CDR3 nucleotide sequence: TGTGCCAGCAGCCCAATCGGGGAGCTGTTTTTT. The rearrangement links TRBV7-9 to TRBJ2-2, with unresolved D. Germline loops: CDR1 SEHNR, CDR2 FQNEAQ (reference sequence). This CDR3 region has 11 residues. Trimming took off 5 bases at V and 7 bases at J, with 5 bases between the two ends.

This chain connects TRBV25-1 to TRBJ2-5; 7 nucleotides agree with TRBD2. The J segment lost 7 bases and the V segment lost 5 bases, leaving 13 bases of the junction unmatched. The germline V gene has CDR1 MGHDK and CDR2 SYGVNS. This CDR3 is 15 amino acids long. CDR3 amino acids: CASSQRDGSARTQYF. CDR3 in DNA: TGTGCCAGCAGTCAGCGGGACGGATCGGCCCGGACCCAGTACTTC.

The chain combines TRBV2 with TRBJ1-1, with TRBD1 identical over 9 bases. J was trimmed by 5 bases and V by 5 bases; bases with no gene match: 9. The CDR3 spans 15 residues. Germline assignment: CDR1 SNHLY and CDR2 FYNNEI. The CDR3 DNA is TGTGCCAGCAGTCATGGGACAGGGTGGGGAACTGAAGCTTTCTTT. Translated: CASSHGTGWGTEAFF.

CDR3 amino acids: CASSLGPSGGTDTQYF. CDR3 bases: TGTGCCAGCAGCTTAGGACCTAGCGGGGGCACAGATACGCAGTATTTT. The J gene is TRBJ2-3, the V gene TRBV7-9; TRBD2 matches 9 bases. CDR1 is SEHNR, CDR2 FQNEAQ, per germline (reference sequence). With 1 base clipped from V and 1 base from J, the junction kept 3 bases outside the gene matches. CDR3 length equals 16 residues. The full variable domain, rest sourced from reference TRBV7-9 and TRBJ2-3, is DTGVSQNPRHKITKRGQNVTFRCDPISEHNRLYWYRQTLGQGPEFLTYFQNEAQLEKSRLLSDRFSAERPKGSFSTLEIQRTEQGDSAMYLCASSLGPSGGTDTQYFGPGTRLTVL.

J is TRBJ2-7 and V is TRBV9; D gene unclear. Germline lookup yields CDR1 SGDLS and CDR2 YYNGEE. Trimming removed 4 bases at V and 2 bases at J, with 13 bases between. The CDR3 contains 14 residues. The CDR3 nucleotides are TGTGCCAGCAGCTCTGAAGGGAACCCCTACGAGCAGTACTTC. This sequence encodes CASSSEGNPYEQYF.

This clonotype has ten or more counts. Its ends do not fully match the called genes, so a read error is possible. The V call is TRBV7-7, the J call TRBJ2-5; D unresolved. This CDR3 contains 16 residues. CDR1 SSHAT and CDR2 FNYEAQ come from the germline V gene (reference sequence). In DNA form, the CDR3 reads TGTGCTAGCAGCTTACGACCCGGACCCCGCCAAGAGACCCAGTACTTC. Amino acid sequence: CASSLRPGPRQETQYF.

Many counts were recorded for this clonotype. The rearrangement joins TRBV15 to TRBJ2-5; 11 nucleotides line up with TRBD1. The CDR3 is 16 amino acids. Trimming at V came to 3 bases and at J to 1 base, leaving 4 bases not matched to a gene. The germline CDR1 and CDR2 sequences are LNHNV and YYDKDF (reference sequence). The CDR3 nucleotides are TGTGCCACCAGCAGGGGGACAGGGGGGCGCCAAGAGACCCAGTACTTC. Protein sequence: CATSRGTGGRQETQYF.